These T cell receptor beta chains were read from a single sample in a study of T cells after yellow fever vaccination. Using its own MiXCR run on the 5' RACE reads, TCRdb lists one record per CDR3 protein. The repertoire has just under 600,000 distinct CDR3 sequences, roughly 13% of them found once; the top ten carry more than 13%. Specimen: PBMCs, collected on the day of the yellow fever booster vaccination. These receptors were collected from a man younger than 45 who received the YFV17D yellow fever vaccine. The CDR3 runs from the conserved cysteine through the conserved F or W. D genes are given only for firm matches. The size of a clone is reported for some rows only, either as once, few or many, or as a class for expanded clones.

clone_size: -; j_call: TRBJ2-1; v_call: TRBV4-2; d_call: -; cdr3_aa: CASSPTIAARNYNEQFF; cdr3_nt: TGTGCCAGCAGCCCGACTATAGCGGCCCGAAACTACAATGAGCAGTTCTTC
clone_size: -; j_call: TRBJ2-3; v_call: TRBV9; d_call: TRBD2; cdr3_aa: CASSVASGRGNTQYF; cdr3_nt: TGTGCCAGCAGCGTAGCTAGCGGGAGGGGGAATACGCAGTATTTT
clone_size: -; j_call: TRBJ2-1; v_call: TRBV20-1; d_call: -; cdr3_aa: CSAHDDFHNEQFF; cdr3_nt: TGCAGTGCTCACGATGACTTCCACAATGAGCAGTTCTTC
clone_size: -; j_call: TRBJ2-7; v_call: TRBV20-1; d_call: -; cdr3_aa: CSAISGRGYYEQYF; cdr3_nt: TGCAGTGCTATCTCGGGCAGGGGCTACTACGAGCAGTACTTC
clone_size: -; j_call: TRBJ2-2; v_call: TRBV9; d_call: TRBD2; cdr3_aa: CASGTSGSTGELFF; cdr3_nt: TGTGCCAGCGGGACTAGCGGGAGCACCGGGGAGCTGTTTTTT
clone_size: few; j_call: TRBJ2-6; v_call: TRBV9; d_call: -; cdr3_aa: CASSVDVQGRYSGANVLTF; cdr3_nt: TGTGCCAGCAGCGTAGACGTGCAGGGACGGTACTCTGGGGCCAACGTCCTGACTTTC
clone_size: many; j_call: TRBJ2-7; v_call: TRBV5-1; d_call: TRBD2; cdr3_aa: CASSRGGSYEQYF; cdr3_nt: TGCGCCAGCAGCCGGGGGGGCTCCTACGAGCAGTACTTC
clone_size: -; j_call: TRBJ2-5; v_call: TRBV20-1; d_call: -; cdr3_aa: CSARDLLGGSKRETQYF; cdr3_nt: TGCAGTGCTAGAGATCTATTGGGCGGGTCGAAGCGAGAGACCCAGTACTTC
clone_size: few; j_call: TRBJ2-7; v_call: TRBV21-1; d_call: -; cdr3_aa: CASIAPGTGNFPEEQYF; cdr3_nt: TGTGCCAGCATCGCCCCCGGGACAGGAAACTTCCCTGAAGAGCAGTACTTC
clone_size: -; j_call: TRBJ2-5; v_call: TRBV20-1; d_call: TRBD2; cdr3_aa: CSASERDAETQYF; cdr3_nt: TGCAGTGCTAGCGAGCGGGACGCAGAGACCCAGTACTTC
clone_size: -; j_call: TRBJ1-1; v_call: TRBV6-2/TRBV6-3; d_call: -; cdr3_aa: CASSYRKNTEAFF; cdr3_nt: TGTGCCAGCAGTTACCGAAAGAACACTGAAGCTTTCTTT
clone_size: -; j_call: TRBJ1-2; v_call: TRBV29-1; d_call: -; cdr3_aa: CSVVTAGSGGYTF; cdr3_nt: TGCAGCGTTGTAACAGCTGGTAGTGGTGGCTACACCTTC
clone_size: -; j_call: TRBJ2-3; v_call: TRBV20-1; d_call: -; cdr3_aa: CSASLARTDTQYF; cdr3_nt: TGCAGTGCTAGTCTAGCCCGCACAGATACGCAGTATTTT
clone_size: few; j_call: TRBJ2-2; v_call: TRBV24-1; d_call: -; cdr3_aa: CATSDSVEFIGGELFF; cdr3_nt: TGTGCCACCAGTGATAGCGTGGAGTTTATCGGCGGGGAGCTGTTTTTT
clone_size: few; j_call: TRBJ2-5; v_call: TRBV5-1; d_call: -; cdr3_aa: CASSSPPLETQYF; cdr3_nt: TGCGCCAGCAGCTCACCCCCTTTGGAGACCCAGTACTTC
clone_size: few; j_call: TRBJ2-1; v_call: TRBV12-3/TRBV12-4; d_call: TRBD2; cdr3_aa: CASSFSGSAHNEQFF; cdr3_nt: TGTGCCAGCAGTTTTAGCGGGAGTGCCCACAATGAGCAGTTCTTC
clone_size: -; j_call: TRBJ1-2; v_call: TRBV7-2; d_call: -; cdr3_aa: CASSSLVLSNYGYTF; cdr3_nt: TGTGCCAGCAGCTCGCTCGTTTTGTCGAACTATGGCTACACCTTC
clone_size: few; j_call: TRBJ2-5; v_call: TRBV25-1; d_call: TRBD2; cdr3_aa: CASSGTSGPGTQYF; cdr3_nt: TGTGCCAGCAGTGGGACTAGCGGCCCTGGGACCCAGTACTTC
clone_size: -; j_call: TRBJ2-1; v_call: TRBV7-2; d_call: -; cdr3_aa: CASSNSYEQFF; cdr3_nt: TGTGCCAGCTCGAATTCCTATGAGCAGTTCTTC
clone_size: many; j_call: TRBJ2-3; v_call: TRBV10-3; d_call: -; cdr3_aa: CAIRGSSTDTQYF; cdr3_nt: TGTGCCATCAGGGGTAGCAGCACAGATACGCAGTATTTT
clone_size: -; j_call: TRBJ2-7; v_call: TRBV7-2; d_call: -; cdr3_aa: CASSFPGPSEQYF; cdr3_nt: TGTGCCAGCAGCTTCCCGGGTCCCTCCGAGCAGTACTTC
clone_size: many; j_call: TRBJ1-5; v_call: TRBV7-2; d_call: TRBD1; cdr3_aa: CASSLDRGQQPQHF; cdr3_nt: TGTGCCAGCAGCCTCGACAGGGGCCAACAGCCCCAGCATTTT
clone_size: -; j_call: TRBJ2-2; v_call: TRBV25-1; d_call: -; cdr3_aa: CATQSGRQGGELFF; cdr3_nt: TGTGCCACCCAATCTGGGCGGCAAGGCGGGGAGCTGTTTTTT
clone_size: -; j_call: TRBJ2-7; v_call: TRBV5-1; d_call: TRBD2; cdr3_aa: CASSGTSGSPSYEQYF; cdr3_nt: TGCGCCAGCAGCGGGACTAGCGGGAGTCCCTCCTACGAGCAGTACTTC
clone_size: few; j_call: TRBJ2-2; v_call: TRBV29-1; d_call: -; cdr3_aa: CSVFPGEDGELFF; cdr3_nt: TGCAGCGTTTTCCCAGGGGAAGACGGGGAGCTGTTTTTT
clone_size: -; j_call: TRBJ2-3; v_call: TRBV7-8; d_call: -; cdr3_aa: CASSLRRHLDDTQYF; cdr3_nt: TGTGCCAGCAGCTTAAGGAGACACCTAGACGATACGCAGTATTTT
clone_size: -; j_call: TRBJ2-5; v_call: TRBV12-3/TRBV12-4; d_call: -; cdr3_aa: CASSLPGTETQYF; cdr3_nt: TGTGCCAGCAGTTTGCCGGGAACGGAGACCCAGTACTTC
clone_size: -; j_call: TRBJ1-1; v_call: TRBV30; d_call: TRBD1; cdr3_aa: CAWDTGERRAFF; cdr3_nt: TGTGCCTGGGATACAGGGGAGAGAAGAGCTTTCTTT
clone_size: few; j_call: TRBJ2-1; v_call: TRBV30; d_call: TRBD2; cdr3_aa: CACRGGERLAGVRDYNEQFF; cdr3_nt: TGTGCCTGCCGGGGGGGCGAGAGGCTAGCGGGAGTAAGGGACTACAATGAGCAGTTCTTC
clone_size: few; j_call: TRBJ2-7; v_call: TRBV20-1; d_call: -; cdr3_aa: CSANRGGQAVEQYF; cdr3_nt: TGCAGTGCTAATAGGGGGGGACAGGCGGTCGAGCAGTACTTC
clone_size: -; j_call: TRBJ2-3; v_call: TRBV5-1; d_call: -; cdr3_aa: CASSLAGVLDMQYF; cdr3_nt: TGCGCCAGCAGCTTGGCGGGAGTTTTAGATATGCAGTATTTT
clone_size: -; j_call: TRBJ2-7; v_call: TRBV9; d_call: -; cdr3_aa: CASSPASRYEQYF; cdr3_nt: TGTGCCAGCAGCCCGGCCTCTCGCTACGAGCAGTACTTC
clone_size: few; j_call: TRBJ1-4; v_call: TRBV9; d_call: -; cdr3_aa: CASSPRDGIINEKLFF; cdr3_nt: TGTGCCAGCAGCCCACGGGACGGAATCATTAATGAAAAACTGTTTTTT
clone_size: -; j_call: TRBJ2-7; v_call: TRBV27; d_call: -; cdr3_aa: CASKGKRETYEQYF; cdr3_nt: TGTGCCAGCAAAGGAAAGCGAGAGACCTACGAGCAGTACTTC
clone_size: few; j_call: TRBJ2-1; v_call: TRBV10-1; d_call: -; cdr3_aa: CASTSGFGNEQFF; cdr3_nt: TGCGCCAGCACCAGCGGCTTCGGCAATGAGCAGTTCTTC
clone_size: many; j_call: TRBJ2-3; v_call: TRBV4-3; d_call: -; cdr3_aa: CASSQENPSTDTQYF; cdr3_nt: TGCGCCAGCAGCCAAGAGAACCCAAGCACAGATACGCAGTATTTT
clone_size: few; j_call: TRBJ2-3; v_call: TRBV7-2; d_call: -; cdr3_aa: CASSFHENPQGKDTQYF; cdr3_nt: TGTGCCAGCAGCTTTCACGAGAACCCCCAGGGGAAAGATACGCAGTATTTT
clone_size: -; j_call: TRBJ2-3; v_call: TRBV5-1; d_call: TRBD1; cdr3_aa: CASSSSGTVTDTQYF; cdr3_nt: TGCGCCAGCAGCTCCTCCGGGACAGTCACAGATACGCAGTATTTT
clone_size: -; j_call: TRBJ2-7; v_call: TRBV23-1; d_call: -; cdr3_aa: CASSQLGNRSYEQYF; cdr3_nt: TGCGCCAGCAGTCAATTGGGCAACCGCTCCTACGAGCAGTACTTC
clone_size: -; j_call: TRBJ2-3; v_call: TRBV7-3; d_call: TRBD2; cdr3_aa: CASSSELSGSGGGTQYF; cdr3_nt: TGTGCCAGCAGCTCCGAGCTGAGCGGGAGCGGAGGGGGTACGCAGTATTTT